This T cell receptor (beta chain) was obtained from a study of identical twins. Study-wide findings and caveats: Beta clonotypes that were abundant in cord blood contained fewer insertions, a pattern absent from memory repertoires.

In TCRdb, the 5' RACE reads were re-called with MiXCR into one record per CDR3 protein. The repertoire holds some 690,000 distinct CDR3 sequences, with about 20% as singletons. Germline V CDR1 and CDR2: SGDLS, YYNGEE. The CDR3 contains 15 residues. V shed 0 bases and J shed 5 bases, with 15 bases lying between them. This clonotype was counted a few times. Its antigen remains unidentified. These data were likewise used in another study, on T cells expressing NK-cell markers. In that study: Similarly, these clonotypes led the CD3+CD56-NKG2C+ fraction as well in several donors. Clones of NKG2C+ T cells that had expanded were of unclear HCMV specificity.

The sequence was obtained from a woman under 30 in good health. The V and J genes are TRBV9 and TRBJ2-7; tentatively, D is TRBD2 (5 bases). What was sequenced was PBMCs. CDR3 sequence reads: CASSVEGGSMNEQYF. CDR3 in DNA: TGTGCCAGCAGCGTAGAAGGTGGGAGTATGAACGAGCAGTACTTC.